This T cell receptor (beta chain) was found in a study of blood T cell repertoires in COVID-19. Study-level background: PBMCs, B-cell-depleted T cells, or T cells were the source of the cDNA or gDNA that made up the material.

Trimming cost V 7 bases and J 4 bases; bases outside gene matches: 5. Germline loops: CDR1 SQVTM, CDR2 ANQGSEA. There are 12 residues in the CDR3. Participants, roughly 18 to 89 years old, spanned 24 US areas. In the study's own analysis: Reference gene primer amplification gave nucleated cell count estimates. The assay was immunoSEQ multiplex PCR, and TCRdb's table has in-frame clones only and misses some. V and J calls and clone size are those listed in that table; D and trimming were worked out from the DNA. The sample contains about 210,000 clones, 81% of which appear only once. Source material: PBMCs or T cells enriched from blood (not recorded which). The sequence was obtained from a woman aged 45-65 years with acute COVID-19. V gene TRBV29-1 combines with J gene TRBJ2-7; 9 nucleotides align to TRBD2. CDR3 protein: CSARLADYEQYF. In DNA, the CDR3 is TGCAGCGCAAGACTAGCGGATTACGAGCAGTACTTC.